The 4 T cell receptor beta chains given below trace back to one sample, sequenced in a study of identical twins. TCRdb reprocessed the 5' RACE reads with MiXCR, giving one entry per CDR3 protein. The sample lists around 470,000 distinct CDR3 sequences, 14% occurring once. These same records also appear under a second study, on yellow fever vaccine responses in identical twins.

The sequenced material came from CD4+ T cells sorted from blood. The receptors were sampled from a woman in her late teens or twenties in good health.

The J gene is TRBJ2-3, the V gene TRBV29-1, with 10 bases aligning to TRBD1. The CDR3 contains 13 residues. Germline V CDR1 and CDR2: SQVTM, ANQGSEA. Trimming took 7 bases from V and 3 from J; bases not matched to a gene: 4. DNA of the CDR3: TGCAGCGGCTGGACAGGGGGTACAGATACGCAGTATTTT. Translated, it gives CSGWTGGTDTQYF.

The table lists this clonotype with a few counts. This chain connects TRBV5-1 to TRBJ2-1; TRBD2 agrees at 8 bases. Trimming removed 0 bases from V and 0 bases from J; junction bases left unmatched: 2. Germline CDR1 and CDR2: SGHRS and YFSETQ. This CDR3 has 16 residues. The CDR3 spells CASSLAAGASYNEQFF. CDR3 DNA sequence: TGCGCCAGCAGCTTGGCAGCGGGGGCCTCCTACAATGAGCAGTTCTTC.

This clonotype was seen at least ten times. The DNA of the CDR3 is TGTGCCAGCAGCTTCCGTAGCGGGGGGGTAACAGATACGCAGTATTTT. Translating gives CASSFRSGGVTDTQYF. This rearrangement joins TRBV7-2 to TRBJ2-3, with 11 nucleotides matching TRBD2. The V gene's germline CDR1 is SGHTA and CDR2 FQGNSA. The CDR3 spans 16 residues. V dropped 3 bases and J dropped 3; count of bases not matched to a gene: 5.

The chain is built from TRBV3-1 and TRBJ1-2; D is uncertain. Deletions cut 2 bases from V and 5 bases from J, with 9 bases between. This CDR3 has 13 amino acids. Per germline, CDR1 LGHDT and CDR2 YNNKEL (reference sequence). The CDR3 sequence: CASSQTKGYGYTF. The CDR3, as DNA: TGTGCCAGCAGCCAAACCAAGGGATATGGCTACACCTTC.